The source of this TCR beta chain is a study of T cell responses to AZD1222 COVID-19 vaccine. Looking at the study overall: Second-dose timings of about 4 or about 12 weeks were pooled.

Profiled with immunoSEQ multiplex PCR; TCRdb holds only in-frame clones, not every one. The data contain 100,000 to 150,000 clones, 85% to 95% of them singletons. Details on this clone: The antigen remains unidentified.

CDR3 length: 15 residues. Trimming took 5 bases from V and 6 from J; bases not matched to a gene: 6. The germline CDR1 and CDR2 sequences are LNHNV and YYDKDF (reference sequence). Findings of the study overall: Vaccine-associated CD4 TCRs ranged over spike, dominating at 160-218 and 743-854. Reports say nearly half of spike-specific TCRs go after unmutated variant regions.

The sequence derives from an adult in good health. The sequencing used peripheral blood, collected on day 0 of AZD1222 vaccination. The rearrangement joins TRBV15 to TRBJ2-1; 11 nucleotides align to TRBD2. DNA of the CDR3: TGTGCCACCAGCTGGGAGGGACTAGCGGTCAATGAGCAGTTCTTC. It is translated as CATSWEGLAVNEQFF.